The entry that follows covers one T cell receptor (beta chain) sequence. Its target is unknown. This specimen belongs to a study of T cell repertoires in cytomegalovirus infection. The wider study: Both recently identified HLA-C-restricted and well-studied HLA-B-restricted CMV epitopes were used in the study. Both CMV infection and a matching HLA type were indicated by public TCR beta signatures.

TCRdb reanalysed the reads using MiXCR and keeps one entry per CDR3 protein. The sample holds hundreds of thousands of distinct CDR3 sequences, about 28% seen once. Findings of the study overall: Dominant in the ex vivo response were TCR beta clonotypes restricted by HLA-C and specific for CMV. Pooled public TCR beta family frequency picked out CMV carriers with the relevant HLA.

Germline CDR1 ENHRY, CDR2 SYGVKD. V lost 10 bases and J 1 base, leaving 11 bases between the germline ends. The CDR3 contains 13 residues. V is TRBV10-3 and J is TRBJ1-5; D is unresolved. Here the sequenced sample was cultured PBMCs, taken from culture after CMV antigen stimulation. The receptor comes from a human donor in good health (CMV status not recorded). Some clones in this sample may be carry-over from other donors' samples. CDR3 amino acids: CATQQGSNQPQHF. In DNA, the CDR3 is TGTGCCACCCAGCAAGGGAGCAATCAGCCCCAGCATTTT.